Listed below are T cell receptor beta chains from one sample, sequenced in a study of T-cell memory formation after mild COVID-19. TCRdb re-derived calls from the 5' RACE reads in MiXCR, one entry per CDR3 protein. This repertoire shows around 400,000 distinct CDR3 sequences, roughly a quarter found once; its top ten account for around 8.1%. Sequencing was done on a sample of PBMCs or a T cell subset sorted from them (not recorded which). The receptors were gathered from an adult woman who had mild COVID-19 (a few samples of this study predate the infection). Cell type and time point are not known. CDR3s include the opening cysteine and the closing phenylalanine or tryptophan. D genes are given only for firm matches. Clone size, where shown, is once, few, many, or a class for clones that have expanded.

>TRBJ2-7|-|TRBV13|14|-
TGTGCCAGCAGCTTCCGGCAGCCTCCCTACGAGCAGTACTTC
CASSFRQPPYEQYF
>TRBJ2-1|-|TRBV27|18|TRBD2
TGTGCCAGCAGTTTCATGAGGACTAGCGTGAGCTCCTACAATGAGCAGTTCTTC
CASSFMRTSVSSYNEQFF
>TRBJ1-1|-|TRBV7-8|15|-
TGTGCCAGCAGCTCTTTGCCGGGGGGGAACACTGAAGCTTTCTTT
CASSSLPGGNTEAFF
>TRBJ2-2|few|TRBV20-1|15|TRBD2
TGCAGTGCCCTTTATGGGCGGGAGTTAGCCGGGGAGCTGTTTTTT
CSALYGRELAGELFF
>TRBJ1-3|-|TRBV7-2|16|-
TGTGCCAGCAGCTTAGCGTGGGGTTTAAGCGGAAACACCATATATTTT
CASSLAWGLSGNTIYF
>TRBJ2-5|-|TRBV27|16|TRBD2
TGTGCCAGCAGGACCTATAGCGGGGGGGCCCGGGAGACACAGTACTTC
CASRTYSGGARETQYF
>TRBJ2-3|-|TRBV6-2/TRBV6-3|15|-
TGTGCCAGCAGTTACGACTCTTCAACGATGGATACGCAGTATTTT
CASSYDSSTMDTQYF
>TRBJ2-3|few|TRBV3-1|16|TRBD1
TGTGCCAGCAGCCAAGGAAGGGACAGGGACACAGATACGCAGTATTTT
CASSQGRDRDTDTQYF
>TRBJ1-5|-|TRBV20-1|14|-
TGCAGTGCTCGAGGAGGGGGGAGCAATCAGCCCCAGCATTTT
CSARGGGSNQPQHF
>TRBJ2-1|few|TRBV20-1|14|TRBD1
TGCAGTGCTGAGGGGACAGGGGCGGACAATGAGCAGTTCTTC
CSAEGTGADNEQFF
>TRBJ1-5|-|TRBV6-6|14|-
TGTGCCAGCAGTTTGGACAATAGCAATCAGCCCCAGCATTTT
CASSLDNSNQPQHF
>TRBJ1-1|few|TRBV5-1|14|-
TGCGCCAGCAGCTTGGGGAATCAGGGAGAGAAAGCTTTCTTT
CASSLGNQGEKAFF
>TRBJ1-1|few|TRBV6-5|16|-
TGTGCCAGCAGTTACTCAATTGTAGCAGGAAACACTGAAGCTTTCTTT
CASSYSIVAGNTEAFF
>TRBJ1-1|many|TRBV7-8|16|TRBD1
TGTGCCAGCAGCTTAGACAGGGGGCTCCCGAACACTGAAGCTTTCTTT
CASSLDRGLPNTEAFF
>TRBJ2-7|few|TRBV20-1|12|TRBD2
TGCAGGGTTAGCGGGGGAAACTACGAGCAGTACTTC
CRVSGGNYEQYF
>TRBJ2-7|-|TRBV20-1|16|TRBD1
TGCAGTGCTAGCGACCGGGACAGGGGGCTCTCCTACGAGCAGTACTTC
CSASDRDRGLSYEQYF
>TRBJ2-2|few|TRBV7-2|13|-
TGTGCCAGCAGCTCAAACTCGGCAGGGGAGCTGTTTTTT
CASSSNSAGELFF
>TRBJ1-1|-|TRBV19|12|TRBD1
TGTGCCACACGGACAGGGAACACTGAAGCTTTCTTT
CATRTGNTEAFF
>TRBJ2-7|few|TRBV5-6|15|TRBD2
TGTGCCAGCAGCTCCTGGGGCCTAGCGGAGTACGAGCAGTACTTC
CASSSWGLAEYEQYF
>TRBJ1-2|few|TRBV7-2|13|-
TGTGCCAGCAGCTTACAAAATAACTATGGCTACACCTTC
CASSLQNNYGYTF
>TRBJ2-3|-|TRBV4-3|16|-
TGCGCCAGCAGCCAAGATTTAGATCTCGGGACAGATACGCAGTATTTT
CASSQDLDLGTDTQYF
>TRBJ2-7|-|TRBV25-1|16|TRBD1
TGTGCCAGCAGTGAATCTGGACAGGGTGGTCCCTACGAGCAGTACTTC
CASSESGQGGPYEQYF
>TRBJ1-1|-|TRBV7-9|14|-
TGTGCCAGCAGCTTAGCGAGGACGGGCACTGAAGCTTTCTTT
CASSLARTGTEAFF
>TRBJ2-2|-|TRBV7-8|16|TRBD2
TGTGCCAGCAGCGGCGGGACTAGGGGGAACACCGGGGAGCTGTTTTTT
CASSGGTRGNTGELFF
>TRBJ2-7|-|TRBV6-5|13|TRBD1
TGTGCCAGCAGTTACGACAGGGGAAACGAGCAGTACTTC
CASSYDRGNEQYF